Listed below are T cell receptor beta chains from one sample, sequenced in a study of T-cell reconstitution after alpha-beta-depleted transplantation in children. TCRdb processed the PCR reads anew with MiXCR; each CDR3 protein has one entry. Of about 610,000 distinct CDR3 sequences listed, approximately 10% are singletons. This specimen was PBMCs from the stem cell graft donor, taken from the stem cell graft. The receptors come from a human donor who donated a stem cell graft to a child with acute myeloid leukemia. The CDR3 runs from the conserved cysteine through the conserved F or W. The D gene is left open where the match is weak. A row's size may be missing; if present it is once, few, many or a size class.

v_gene	abundance	d_gene	j_gene	CDR3nt	CDR3aa
TRBV5-1	many	TRBD1	TRBJ2-3	TGCGCCAGCAGCTCCCGACAGGGGGCATCAGATACGCAGTATTTT	CASSSRQGASDTQYF
TRBV24-1	.	TRBD2	TRBJ2-2	TGTGCCACCAGTGATTTCCCTAGCGGGGGAAACACCGGGGAGCTGTTTTTT	CATSDFPSGGNTGELFF
TRBV19	.	.	TRBJ1-6	TGTGCCAGTAGTGCCACAGGGCCCCGCGGTTCACCCCTCCACTTT	CASSATGPRGSPLHF
TRBV29-1	.	.	TRBJ2-1	TGCAGCGTTGTTGGGCAGGCCGGGCAGTTCTTC	CSVVGQAGQFF
TRBV29-1	many	.	TRBJ2-1	TGCAGCGTTGGGGCCGCTGAGCAGTTCTTC	CSVGAAEQFF
TRBV6-5	few	.	TRBJ2-1	TGTGCCAGCAGTTACCGCGGGACTCCGACTACTAGCTCCTACAATGAGCAGTTCTTC	CASSYRGTPTTSSYNEQFF
TRBV11-2	few	.	TRBJ2-3	TGTGCCAGCAGCCCGGCGTTTGTCCGCACAGATACGCAGTATTTT	CASSPAFVRTDTQYF
TRBV6-1	few	.	TRBJ2-7	TGTGCCAGCAGCCGGGGGCAGGGTGTCCCCTACGAGCAGTACTTC	CASSRGQGVPYEQYF
TRBV11-2	few	TRBD1	TRBJ1-1	TGTGCCAGCAGCATTCTCCAGGGGGGTGAAGCTTTCTTT	CASSILQGGEAFF
TRBV7-3	.	.	TRBJ2-3	TGTGCCAGCAGCTTAACGTTGTCGGATACGCAGTATTTT	CASSLTLSDTQYF
TRBV27	.	TRBD1	TRBJ2-6	TGTGCCAGCAGTTCCCCGGGACAGGGTTCCGGGGCCAACGTCCTGACTTTC	CASSSPGQGSGANVLTF
TRBV20-1	.	.	TRBJ2-3	TGCAGTGCCCCTAAGGCCCCTAGTGGCACAGATACGCAGTATTTT	CSAPKAPSGTDTQYF
TRBV3-1	few	.	TRBJ2-7	TGTGCCAGCGGGCGGGACGGCACCTACGAGCAGTACTTC	CASGRDGTYEQYF
TRBV28	.	TRBD1	TRBJ2-7	TGTGCCAGCAGAACCGCCGGGACAGAGTCCTACGAGCAGTACTTC	CASRTAGTESYEQYF
TRBV7-6	.	TRBD1	TRBJ2-7	TGTGCCAGCAGCTTCTGGGGACAGGGATACGAGCAGTGCTTC	CASSFWGQGYEQCF
TRBV27	few	.	TRBJ1-1	TGTGCCAGCAGTTTACGCCTAGGCCCGGGAGAAGCTTTCTTT	CASSLRLGPGEAFF
TRBV29-1	.	.	TRBJ1-1	TGCAGCGTTGCCTCGAAAAGGGGCACTGAAGCTTTCTTT	CSVASKRGTEAFF
TRBV5-6	few	.	TRBJ1-2	TGTGCCAGCAGCTTGGGTTGGGCGGGGATGAACTATGGCTACACCTTC	CASSLGWAGMNYGYTF
TRBV7-3	many	TRBD2	TRBJ2-1	TGTGCCAGCAGCTCGACGGGAGTGAGCGGGAGGATATCCTACAATGAGCAGTTCTTC	CASSSTGVSGRISYNEQFF
TRBV7-2	.	TRBD2	TRBJ2-7	TGTGCCAGCAACTACGCCCAGCGGGAGGGCCGGGGCGAGCAGTACTTC	CASNYAQREGRGEQYF
TRBV18	.	.	TRBJ1-5	TGTGCCAGCTCACCAGGGCCGAGCAATCAGCCCCAGCATTTT	CASSPGPSNQPQHF
TRBV12-3/TRBV12-4	few	.	TRBJ2-1	TGTGCCAGCAGTTTGGGTCCTAAAAGCGAGCAGTTCTTC	CASSLGPKSEQFF
TRBV12-3/TRBV12-4	.	.	TRBJ1-2	TGTGCCACTTGGGACCGAGGATCCTATGGCTACACCTTC	CATWDRGSYGYTF
TRBV20-1	many	.	TRBJ2-2	TGCAGTGCTAGAACCGGGGAGCTGTTTTTT	CSARTGELFF
TRBV9	few	.	TRBJ2-7	TGTGCCAGCAGCGTAGTTGGGGGCTCCTACGAGCAGTACTTC	CASSVVGGSYEQYF
TRBV6-2/TRBV6-3	few	TRBD1	TRBJ2-7	TGTGCCAGCGAGAGGACAGGGGTCTACGAGCAGTACTTC	CASERTGVYEQYF
TRBV24-1	many	.	TRBJ2-3	TGTGCCACCAGTGATTTGCGTCTGGGGACAGATACGCAGTATTTT	CATSDLRLGTDTQYF